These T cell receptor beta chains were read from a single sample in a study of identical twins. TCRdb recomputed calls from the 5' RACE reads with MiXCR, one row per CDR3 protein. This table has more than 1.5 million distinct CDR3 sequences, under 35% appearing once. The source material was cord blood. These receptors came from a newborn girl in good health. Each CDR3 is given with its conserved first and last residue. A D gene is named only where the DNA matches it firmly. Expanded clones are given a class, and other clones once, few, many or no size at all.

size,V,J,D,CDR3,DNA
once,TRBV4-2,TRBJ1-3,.,CASSQERNTIYF,TGTGCCAGCAGCCAAGAACGAAACACCATATATTTT
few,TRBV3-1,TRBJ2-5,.,CASSQSGANEQYF,TGTGCCAGCAGCCAATCCGGGGCCAATGAGCAGTACTTC
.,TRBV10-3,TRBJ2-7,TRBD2,CAVGLAGGSYEQYF,TGTGCCGTCGGGCTAGCGGGCGGGTCCTACGAGCAGTACTTC
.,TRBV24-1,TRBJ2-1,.,CATSDLDAEQFF,TGTGCCACCAGTGATTTGGACGCGGAGCAGTTCTTC
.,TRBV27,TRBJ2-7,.,CASRNRENPYEQYF,TGTGCCAGCAGGAACCGGGAAAATCCATACGAGCAGTACTTC
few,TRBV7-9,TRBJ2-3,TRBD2,CASSFGLAGPTDTQYF,TGTGCCAGCAGCTTTGGACTAGCGGGACCCACAGATACGCAGTATTTT
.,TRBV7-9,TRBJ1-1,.,CASSQRSGDTEAFF,TGTGCCAGCAGCCAAAGGTCGGGGGACACTGAAGCTTTCTTT
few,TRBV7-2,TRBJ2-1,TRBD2,CASSPGLRDNEQFF,TGTGCCAGCAGCCCGGGACTACGGGACAATGAGCAGTTCTTC
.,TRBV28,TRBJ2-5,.,CASSSRGSPSQETQYF,TGTGCCAGCAGTTCCCGGGGGTCCCCCTCCCAAGAGACCCAGTACTTC
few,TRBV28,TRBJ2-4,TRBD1,CASSLWTDRVSKNIQYF,TGTGCCAGCAGTTTATGGACAGACAGGGTGTCCAAAAACATTCAGTACTTC
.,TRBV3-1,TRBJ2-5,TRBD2,CASSQVGSGAQYF,TGTGCCAGCAGCCAAGTGGGTAGCGGGGCCCAGTACTTC
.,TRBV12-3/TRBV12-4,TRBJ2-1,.,CASGYMWLASYNEQFF,TGTGCCAGCGGTTACATGTGGTTAGCATCCTACAATGAGCAGTTCTTC
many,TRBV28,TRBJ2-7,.,CASSFAGTTYEQYF,TGTGCCAGCAGCTTTGCCGGGACAACCTACGAGCAGTACTTC
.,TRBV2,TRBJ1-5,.,CASSERGRAPNQPQHF,TGTGCCAGCAGTGAACGCGGCAGGGCCCCCAATCAGCCCCAGCATTTT
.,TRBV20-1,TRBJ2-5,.,CSARDFWASWDSYNEQYF,TGCAGTGCTAGAGATTTTTGGGCTAGCTGGGACTCCTACAATGAGCAGTACTTC
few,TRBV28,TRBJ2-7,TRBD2,CASSSQGPGTSGTYEQYF,TGTGCCAGCAGTTCTCAAGGCCCCGGGACTAGCGGCACCTACGAGCAGTACTTC
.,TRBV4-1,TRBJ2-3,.,CASSTQGTMGDTQYF,TGCGCCAGCAGCACACAGGGAACAATGGGAGATACGCAGTATTTT
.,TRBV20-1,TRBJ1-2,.,CSAKPGIWGAGGYTF,TGCAGTGCTAAACCAGGGATCTGGGGGGCTGGTGGCTACACCTTC
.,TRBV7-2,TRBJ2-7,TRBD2,CASSLRLAGSTYEQYF,TGTGCCAGCAGCTTACGACTAGCGGGTTCTACCTACGAGCAGTACTTC
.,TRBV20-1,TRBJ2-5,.,CSALLETQYF,TGCAGTGCCTTGCTAGAGACCCAGTACTTC
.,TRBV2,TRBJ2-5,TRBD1,CASSYPGQGSYKQYF,TGTGCCAGCAGTTATCCGGGACAGGGGAGCTACAAGCAGTACTTC
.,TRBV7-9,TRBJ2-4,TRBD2,CASSLAGLAGGLWPSNEQYF,TGTGCCAGCAGCTTAGCCGGACTAGCGGGGGGGCTCTGGCCTTCCAATGAGCAGTACTTC
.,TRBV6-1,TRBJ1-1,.,CASSERDANTEAFF,TGTGCCAGCAGTGAACGGGACGCAAACACTGAAGCTTTCTTT
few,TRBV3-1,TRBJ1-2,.,CASSQLQGGYTF,TGTGCCAGCAGCCAGCTTCAAGGTGGCTACACCTTC
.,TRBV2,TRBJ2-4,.,CASKSYRGLAKNIQYF,TGTGCCAGCAAATCTTACAGGGGACTAGCCAAAAACATTCAGTACTTC
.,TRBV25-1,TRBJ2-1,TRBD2,CASSEGRGSSYNEQFF,TGTGCCAGCAGTGAGGGGCGGGGGAGCTCCTACAATGAGCAGTTCTTC
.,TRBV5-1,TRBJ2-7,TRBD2,CASSLVGVGGSFYEQYF,TGCGCCAGCAGCTTGGTTGGCGTCGGCGGGAGTTTTTACGAGCAGTACTTC
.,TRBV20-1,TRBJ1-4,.,CSARAGKRLFF,TGCAGTGCTAGAGCGGGGAAAAGGCTGTTTTTT
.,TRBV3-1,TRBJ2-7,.,CASSQKWKTQYF,TGTGCCAGCAGCCAAAAGTGGAAAACCCAGTACTTC
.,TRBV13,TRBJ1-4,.,CASRQGNEKLFF,TGTGCCAGCAGACAGGGTAATGAAAAACTGTTTTTT
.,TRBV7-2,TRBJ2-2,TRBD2,CASSLTRGVAGTGELFF,TGTGCCAGCAGCTTAACTCGGGGGGTAGCGGGCACCGGGGAGCTGTTTTTT
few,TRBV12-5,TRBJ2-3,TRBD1,CASGLVGQGRDTQYF,TGTGCTAGTGGTTTGGTGGGACAGGGGAGGGATACGCAGTATTTT
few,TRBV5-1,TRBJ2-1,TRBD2,CASSFRPGGRNEQFF,TGCGCCAGCAGCTTCCGGCCGGGGGGGCGCAATGAGCAGTTCTTC
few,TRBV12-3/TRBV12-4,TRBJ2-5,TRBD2,CASSLRLAGDKTQYF,TGTGCCAGCAGTTTGCGACTAGCGGGAGACAAGACCCAGTACTTC
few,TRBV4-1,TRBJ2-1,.,CASSLGFSSYNEQFF,TGCGCCAGCAGCCTGGGATTCAGCTCCTACAATGAGCAGTTCTTC
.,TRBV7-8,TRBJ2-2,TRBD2,CASSFTLAENTGELFF,TGTGCCAGCAGCTTTACCCTAGCGGAGAACACCGGGGAGCTGTTTTTT
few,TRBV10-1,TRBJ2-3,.,CASSEAAGVTQYF,TGCGCCAGCAGTGAAGCGGCAGGGGTCACGCAGTATTTT
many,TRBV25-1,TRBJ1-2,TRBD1,CASSPHNLPGQYYGYTF,TGTGCCAGCAGTCCGCACAACCTACCGGGACAGTACTATGGCTACACCTTC
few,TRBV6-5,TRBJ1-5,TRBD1,CASSLKPGQGGQPQHF,TGTGCCAGCAGTTTAAAGCCCGGACAGGGCGGGCAGCCCCAGCATTTT
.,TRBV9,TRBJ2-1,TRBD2,CAGSVREGYNEQFF,TGTGCCGGCAGCGTACGGGAGGGCTACAATGAGCAGTTCTTC
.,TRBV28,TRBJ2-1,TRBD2,CASSRAGGIEQFF,TGTGCCAGCAGCCGAGCGGGAGGTATTGAGCAGTTCTTC
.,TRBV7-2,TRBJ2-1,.,CASSLYGFLGYNERFF,TGTGCCAGCAGCCTATACGGGTTCCTTGGTTACAATGAGCGGTTCTTC
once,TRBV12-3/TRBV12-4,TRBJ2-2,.,CVSSCRGVNTGELFF,TGTGTCAGCAGTTGTCGGGGCGTTAACACCGGGGAGCTGTTTTTT
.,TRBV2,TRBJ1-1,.,CASSDNRSAFF,TGTGCCAGCAGTGATAATCGGAGCGCTTTCTTT
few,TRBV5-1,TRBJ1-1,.,CASSLGVDPEAFF,TGCGCCAGCAGCTTGGGAGTGGACCCAGAAGCTTTCTTT
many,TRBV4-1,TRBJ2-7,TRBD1,CASSPRQGMDEQYF,TGCGCCAGCAGTCCCCGACAGGGTATGGACGAGCAGTACTTC
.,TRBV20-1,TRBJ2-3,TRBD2,CSVFSGRAADTQYF,TGCAGCGTCTTTAGCGGGAGGGCGGCAGATACGCAGTATTTT
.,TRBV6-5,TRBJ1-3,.,CASSYARNSGNTIYF,TGTGCCAGCAGTTACGCTCGGAACTCTGGAAACACCATATATTTT
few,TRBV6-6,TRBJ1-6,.,CASMGGEGFYSPLHF,TGTGCCAGCATGGGGGGGGAGGGATTTTATTCACCCCTCCACTTT
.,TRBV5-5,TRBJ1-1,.,CTSSHFGQNTEAFF,TGTACCAGCAGCCATTTTGGACAGAACACTGAAGCTTTCTTT
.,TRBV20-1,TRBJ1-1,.,CSARDTAEVNTEAFF,TGCAGTGCTAGAGATACCGCGGAGGTGAACACTGAAGCTTTCTTT
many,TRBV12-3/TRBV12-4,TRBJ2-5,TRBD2,CASSLRSSGTQETQYF,TGTGCCAGCAGTTTAAGGTCTAGCGGGACTCAAGAGACCCAGTACTTC
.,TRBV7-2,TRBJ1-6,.,CASSFSAPTGSSPLHF,TGTGCCAGCAGCTTCTCTGCGCCGACAGGATCTTCACCCCTCCACTTT